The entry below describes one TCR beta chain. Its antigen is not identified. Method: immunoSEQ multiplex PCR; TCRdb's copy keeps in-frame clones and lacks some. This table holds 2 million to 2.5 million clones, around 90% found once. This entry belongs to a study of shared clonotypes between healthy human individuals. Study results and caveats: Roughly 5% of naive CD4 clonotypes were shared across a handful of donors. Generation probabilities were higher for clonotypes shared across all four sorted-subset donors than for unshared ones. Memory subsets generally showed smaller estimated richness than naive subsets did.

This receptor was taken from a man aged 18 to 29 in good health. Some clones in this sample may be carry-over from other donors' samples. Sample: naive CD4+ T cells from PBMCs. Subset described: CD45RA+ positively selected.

The CDR3 DNA reads TGTGCCAGCAGTTCTGGGAGGGCATACGAGCAGTACTTC. It specifies CASSSGRAYEQYF. The chain uses TRBV2 and TRBJ2-7; 7 positions agree with TRBD2. Germline V gene lookup returns CDR1 SNHLY and CDR2 FYNNEI. J was trimmed by 4 bases and V by 5 bases; bases with no gene match: 5. The CDR3 length is 13 residues.